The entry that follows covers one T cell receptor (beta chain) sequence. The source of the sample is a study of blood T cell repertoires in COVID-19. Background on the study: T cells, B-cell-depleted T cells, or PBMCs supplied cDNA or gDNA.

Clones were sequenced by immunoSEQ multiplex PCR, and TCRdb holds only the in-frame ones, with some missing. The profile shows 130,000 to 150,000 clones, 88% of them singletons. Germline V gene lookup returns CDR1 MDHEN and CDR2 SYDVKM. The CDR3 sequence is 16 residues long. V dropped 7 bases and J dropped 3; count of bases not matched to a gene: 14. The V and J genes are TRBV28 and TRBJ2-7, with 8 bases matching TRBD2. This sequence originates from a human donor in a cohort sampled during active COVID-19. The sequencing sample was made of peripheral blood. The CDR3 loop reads CASTGPGGVLIYEQYF. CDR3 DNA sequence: TGTGCCAGCACGGGACCGGGAGGGGTATTAATCTACGAGCAGTACTTC.